Listed below are T cell receptor beta chains from one sample, sequenced in a study of OX40 agonist ivuxolimab in advanced cancers. Produced via immunoSEQ multiplex PCR; TCRdb's table is partial and in-frame only. Among some 73,000 clones listed, approximately 83% were seen once. The material sequenced was CD4+ or CD8+ T cells sorted from blood, taken in a trial of the OX40 agonist ivuxolimab. These receptors were obtained from an adult with an advanced solid tumor such as melanoma, head and neck, liver or kidney cancer. Each CDR3 is given with its conserved first and last residue. A D gene is named only where the DNA matches it firmly. Clone size is given for some rows only: seen once, a few or many times, or a class if the clone is expanded.

abundance	v_gene	j_gene	d_gene	CDR3nt	CDR3aa
few	TRBV11-2	TRBJ2-1	TRBD2	TGTGCCAGCAGTTTTACTAGCGGGGTAGACAATGAGCAGTTCTTC	CASSFTSGVDNEQFF
NA	TRBV18	TRBJ2-5	TRBD1	TGTGCCAGCTCCCCGACAGGGCAAGAGACCCAGTACTTC	CASSPTGQETQYF
NA	TRBV19	TRBJ1-1	NA	TGTGCCAGTAGTAAGGGACACTTGAACACTGAAGCTTTCTTT	CASSKGHLNTEAFF
NA	TRBV18	TRBJ1-2	NA	TGTGCCAGCTCACCCCCGAGCAGGGATGGCTACACCTTC	CASSPPSRDGYTF
once	TRBV30	TRBJ1-2	NA	TGTGCCTGGAGTGCGGGGGCGATGGGCTACACCTTC	CAWSAGAMGYTF
NA	TRBV19	TRBJ1-2	NA	TGTGCCAGTAGTACAAACCCGAGGACGCCTACTAACTATGGCTACACCTTC	CASSTNPRTPTNYGYTF
once	TRBV25-1	TRBJ2-5	NA	TGTGCCAGCAGTGAATTGCGCTTTACGGAGACCCAGTACTTC	CASSELRFTETQYF
few	TRBV25-1	TRBJ1-6	NA	TGTGCCAGCAGTGACCCCCAGGGGTATAATTCACCCCTCCACTTT	CASSDPQGYNSPLHF
NA	TRBV19	TRBJ2-5	NA	TGTGCCAGTAGTATGAGTCAGAACCAAGAGACCCAGTACTTC	CASSMSQNQETQYF
NA	TRBV28	TRBJ1-2	NA	TGTGCCAGCAGTTTATTTTTTGGGGGCCACAAGTACTATGGCTACACCTTC	CASSLFFGGHKYYGYTF
once	TRBV7-2	TRBJ2-3	TRBD1	TGTGCCAGCAGCTCCGGGACAGGCACAGATACGCAGTATTTT	CASSSGTGTDTQYF
NA	TRBV6-5	TRBJ2-1	TRBD1	TGTGCCAGGACAGGGAATAACAATGAGCAGTTCTTC	CARTGNNNEQFF
NA	TRBV7-3	TRBJ2-3	TRBD2	TGTGCCAGCAGCTCTCGCGGGGGTAGCACAGATACGCAGTATTTT	CASSSRGGSTDTQYF
few	TRBV11-2	TRBJ2-1	TRBD2	TGTGCCAGCAGCCCGGGACTAGCGGGGAACAATGAGCAGTTCTTC	CASSPGLAGNNEQFF
NA	TRBV19	TRBJ2-3	TRBD2	TGTGCCAGTAGTGCAGCGGGAACAGATACGCAGTATTTT	CASSAAGTDTQYF
NA	TRBV11-3	TRBJ2-1	NA	TGTGCCAGCAGCTTAGTAGGCACTAAGGGTGAGCAGTTCTTC	CASSLVGTKGEQFF
NA	TRBV10-3	TRBJ2-3	NA	TGTGCCATCAAGGGCAGGGGTGAGGATACGCAGTATTTT	CAIKGRGEDTQYF
few	TRBV7-3	TRBJ2-1	TRBD1	TGTGCCAGCAGCTTAATGGGGACAGGGAAGAATGAGCAGTTCTTC	CASSLMGTGKNEQFF
few	TRBV2	TRBJ2-3	NA	TGTGCCAGCAGTGTTGCTACGCAGTATTTT	CASSVATQYF
few	TRBV4-1	TRBJ1-5	NA	TGCGCCAGCAGCCAAGTTACACCCAATCAGCCCCAGCATTTT	CASSQVTPNQPQHF
once	TRBV2	TRBJ2-1	TRBD2	TGTGCCAGCAGTGGGGCGGGGGGGAAACTGGATGAGCAGTTCTTC	CASSGAGGKLDEQFF
NA	TRBV5-1	TRBJ2-7	NA	TGCGCCAGCAGCTTGGTCACAGGTAGCCTCCACGAGCAGTACTTC	CASSLVTGSLHEQYF
once	TRBV7-2	TRBJ2-3	NA	TGTGCCACCGCGAGGGGGGATCCGACAGATACGCAGTATTTT	CATARGDPTDTQYF
NA	TRBV4-1	TRBJ1-5	TRBD1	TGCGCCAGCAGCCAGCGACAGGGAATTAGCAATCAGCCCCAGCATTTT	CASSQRQGISNQPQHF
NA	TRBV25-1	TRBJ1-1	NA	TGTGCCAGCAGTGAAATCGGGGCAGGGAACACTGAAGCTTTCTTT	CASSEIGAGNTEAFF
NA	TRBV7-2	TRBJ2-5	TRBD1	TGTGCCAGCTCCACAGGGGGCAGCCTGCAGACCCAGTACTTC	CASSTGGSLQTQYF
NA	TRBV10-2	TRBJ1-5	NA	TGCGCCAGCGCCCTCGGGGCCAGCAATCAGCCCCAGCATTTT	CASALGASNQPQHF
few	TRBV27	TRBJ1-1	NA	TGTGCCACCCGGGTACAACAGGCTTTTAACACTGAAGCTTTCTTT	CATRVQQAFNTEAFF
NA	TRBV29-1	TRBJ2-7	TRBD1	TGCAGCGTTGACAGGGGACAGGGAGCTTCCTACGAGCAGTACTTC	CSVDRGQGASYEQYF
NA	TRBV28	TRBJ2-1	TRBD2	TGTGCCAGCAGACCCAGTAGCGGGCCGGCCTACAATGAGCAGTTCTTC	CASRPSSGPAYNEQFF
medium-sized	TRBV11-2	TRBJ1-6	TRBD1	TGTGCCAGCAGCTCTCACCGACAGGGAGGGAATTCACCCCTCCACTTT	CASSSHRQGGNSPLHF
NA	TRBV6-5	TRBJ2-1	NA	TGTGCCAGCAGCCTAGGACAAGAGCAGTTCTTC	CASSLGQEQFF
NA	TRBV30	TRBJ2-5	TRBD2	TGTGCCTGGAGTGTACCCAGGGCTAGCGGGCAAGAGACCCAGTACTTC	CAWSVPRASGQETQYF
NA	TRBV5-8	TRBJ2-7	TRBD1	TGTGCCAGCAGCAGGACAGGGGCGTACGAGCAGTACTTC	CASSRTGAYEQYF
NA	TRBV5-4	TRBJ2-6	NA	TGTGCCAGCAGCTTGTACGCAGTACTACCCAACGTCCTGACTTTC	CASSLYAVLPNVLTF
NA	TRBV5-1	TRBJ2-5	TRBD2	TGCGCCAGCAGCTCGAGCGGGGCCCAAGAGACCCAGTACTTC	CASSSSGAQETQYF
NA	TRBV28	TRBJ1-2	NA	TGTGCCAGCAGTGATAAAACAGGTGGATATGGCTACACCTTC	CASSDKTGGYGYTF
NA	TRBV6-5	TRBJ2-2	TRBD2	TGTGCCAGCCGTCTAGGCGGGGGAAACACCGGGGAGCTGTTTTTT	CASRLGGGNTGELFF
NA	TRBV7-9	TRBJ1-3	NA	TGTGCCAGCAGCTTAAGGGCCGAGCGGAAGTTAGGAAACACCATATATTTT	CASSLRAERKLGNTIYF
NA	TRBV7-9	TRBJ2-7	NA	TGTGCCAGCAGCCAGAACAACTACGAGCAGTACTTC	CASSQNNYEQYF
NA	TRBV2	TRBJ2-5	TRBD2	TGTGCCAGCAGTGAATTGGGACTAGCGGGGGGACAAGAGACCCAGTACTTC	CASSELGLAGGQETQYF
NA	TRBV6-1	TRBJ1-3	NA	TGTGCCAGCAGTGCCCAGGACTCTGGAAACACCATATATTTT	CASSAQDSGNTIYF
NA	TRBV27	TRBJ2-3	NA	TGTGCCAGCAGTCCCCTCCCGGGGCATAGCACAGATACGCAGTATTTT	CASSPLPGHSTDTQYF
NA	TRBV4-2	TRBJ2-3	TRBD1	TGTGCCAGCAGCCATCAACAGGGGGTCACAGATACGCAGTATTTT	CASSHQQGVTDTQYF
NA	TRBV30	TRBJ1-1	NA	TGTGCCTGGAGTGTACACCTAGGGAGGAACACTGAAGCTTTCTTT	CAWSVHLGRNTEAFF
NA	TRBV29-1	TRBJ2-5	TRBD2	TGCAGCGTTGGCGGGGCTAGCGGGGGGGAGACCCAGTACTTC	CSVGGASGGETQYF
NA	TRBV4-3	TRBJ2-7	NA	TGCGCCAGCAGCCAAGCGGCTGTGGGCGAGCAGTACTTC	CASSQAAVGEQYF
NA	TRBV5-1	TRBJ1-2	NA	TGCGCCAGCAGCCTCGAAGGGACGGCCTTGAGGGGCTACACCTTC	CASSLEGTALRGYTF
once	TRBV9	TRBJ2-6	NA	TGTGCCAGCAGCGTAGCTGACGGCTACCCCTCTGGGGCCAACGTCCTGACTTTC	CASSVADGYPSGANVLTF
NA	TRBV4-1	TRBJ2-7	NA	TGCGCCAGCAGCCCGTCAGGGGGGGAGGGGACGCCAGGCTACGAGCAGTACTTC	CASSPSGGEGTPGYEQYF